Listed below are T cell receptor beta chains from one sample, sequenced in a study of CD8 T cells in Susac syndrome. TCRdb independently ran MiXCR on the immunoSEQ multiplex PCR reads; one entry per CDR3 protein. The repertoire has around 220,000 distinct CDR3 sequences, 80% to 95% of them found once; the top ten carry about 0.13%. Sequenced sample: CD8+ T cells from PBMCs. The receptors come from a human donor with multiple sclerosis. Each CDR3 is given with its conserved first and last residue. D genes are given only for firm matches.

d_gene,v_gene,j_gene,CDR3nt,CDR3aa
TRBD1,TRBV5-1,TRBJ2-5,TGCGCCAGCAGCTTGGACAGGGGGCGCGGAGAGACCCAGTACTTC,CASSLDRGRGETQYF
.,TRBV9,TRBJ2-1,TGTGCCAGCGCAGGAGGGACCACAACCCACAATGAGCAGTTCTTC,CASAGGTTTHNEQFF
.,TRBV7-9,TRBJ1-2,TGTGCCAGCAGCCCCCCGATGGGTTATAACAGGGTCTATGGCTACACCTTC,CASSPPMGYNRVYGYTF
.,TRBV19,TRBJ2-2,TGTGCCAGTAGTATAGATTTCCCACCCGGGGAGCTGTTTTTT,CASSIDFPPGELFF
TRBD2,TRBV3-1,TRBJ2-3,TGTGCCAGCAGCCAAGTAGACCCGGGACTAGCGAGGACAGATACGCAGTATTTT,CASSQVDPGLARTDTQYF
TRBD2,TRBV6-2/TRBV6-3,TRBJ2-1,TGTGCCAGCAGTTCGTCAGGACTAGTCGGTGAGCAGTTCTTC,CASSSSGLVGEQFF
.,TRBV5-1,TRBJ2-2,TGCGCCAGCAGCTCTGCCCAGGGAGCCGGGGAGCTGTTTTTT,CASSSAQGAGELFF
.,TRBV5-6,TRBJ1-3,TGTGCCAGCAGCCTAGGCAATGGAAACACCATATATTTT,CASSLGNGNTIYF
TRBD2,TRBV27,TRBJ2-5,TGTGCCAGCAGTACCCTGGGAGGGAGGGTTCAAGAGACCCAGTACTTC,CASSTLGGRVQETQYF
.,TRBV15,TRBJ1-1,TGTGCCACCAGCAGAGATTTGGAAGGGGGCACTGAAGCTTTCTTT,CATSRDLEGGTEAFF
.,TRBV5-6,TRBJ1-5,TGTGCCAGCAGCTTGGGAGGGCTACCTAATCAGCCCCAGCATTTT,CASSLGGLPNQPQHF
TRBD2,TRBV20-1,TRBJ2-3,TGCAGTGCTCACCCGTCGGGGGGGCCCGCAGATACGCAGTATTTT,CSAHPSGGPADTQYF
.,TRBV5-4,TRBJ2-1,TGTGCCAGCAGACAGTGGGGCAATGAGCAGTTCTTC,CASRQWGNEQFF
TRBD2,TRBV11-2,TRBJ2-5,TGTGCCAGCAGCTTAGTGGGACTAGCGGGGAGGCTGGAAGAGACCCAGTACTTC,CASSLVGLAGRLEETQYF
.,TRBV6-5,TRBJ1-1,TGTGCCAGCAGTTACACAGGGCCCTCCTCGGGAAAAACTGAAGCTTTCTTT,CASSYTGPSSGKTEAFF
TRBD2,TRBV5-1,TRBJ2-3,TGCGCCAGCAGCTTGACTAGCGATAGCACAGATACGCAGTATTTT,CASSLTSDSTDTQYF
TRBD2,TRBV7-9,TRBJ2-3,TGTGCCAGCATAGGCGCTTCAGCGGGACCCACAGATACGCAGTATTTT,CASIGASAGPTDTQYF
.,TRBV4-1,TRBJ2-1,TGCGCCAGCAGCCATCGCGATGATGAGCAGTTCTTC,CASSHRDDEQFF
.,TRBV4-2,TRBJ2-1,TGTGCCAGCAGCCAGGGACTTAACAATGAGCAGTTCTTC,CASSQGLNNEQFF
TRBD2,TRBV15,TRBJ2-1,TGTGCCACCAGCAGAGATCGGGTACTAGCGGGAAATAATGAGCAGTTCTTC,CATSRDRVLAGNNEQFF